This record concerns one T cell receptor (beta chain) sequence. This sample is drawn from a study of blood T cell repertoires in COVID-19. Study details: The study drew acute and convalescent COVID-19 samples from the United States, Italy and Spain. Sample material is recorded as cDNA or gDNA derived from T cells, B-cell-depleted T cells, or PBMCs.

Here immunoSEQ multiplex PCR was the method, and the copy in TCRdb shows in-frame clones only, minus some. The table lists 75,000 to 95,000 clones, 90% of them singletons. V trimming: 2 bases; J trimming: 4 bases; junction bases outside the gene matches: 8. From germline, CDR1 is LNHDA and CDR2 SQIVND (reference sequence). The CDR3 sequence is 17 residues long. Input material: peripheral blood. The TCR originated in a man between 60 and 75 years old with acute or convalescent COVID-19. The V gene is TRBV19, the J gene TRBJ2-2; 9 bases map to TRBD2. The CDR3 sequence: CASSIRSGRMGTGELFF. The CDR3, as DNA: TGTGCCAGTAGTATACGAAGCGGGAGGATGGGCACCGGGGAGCTGTTTTTT.